This TCR beta chain comes out of a study of beta chain features in type 1 diabetes. Study-level findings and limits: More deletions and fewer insertions at VDJ junctions were seen in type 1 diabetes patients. Compared with healthy donors, patients appeared to share more similar naive, central memory and regulatory TCRB repertoires.

The investigators reverse transcribed all of the isolated RNA, so they sequenced expressed TCRB transcripts. The table came from immunoSEQ multiplex PCR; TCRdb's copy has only in-frame clones and leaves some out. Among 300,000 to 350,000 clones listed, around 7.6% were seen once. Trimming stripped 6 bases from V and 5 bases from J, with 19 bases between. The germline V gene has CDR1 MNHNS and CDR2 SASEGT. The CDR3 spans 15 residues. Notes on this clone: Its antigen is still unknown.

The chain has TRBV6-1 and TRBJ2-5; D is possibly TRBD1 or TRBD2 (5 bases each). The receptor comes from a woman under 30 in good health. The sequenced material came from central memory CD4+ T cells from blood. CDR3 in amino acids: CASRTGPGTDETQYF. CDR3 DNA: TGTGCCAGCAGGACCGGCCCAGGGACGGACGAGACCCAGTACTTC.